These 8 T cell receptor beta chains were all obtained from the same sample, sequenced in a study of T-cell reconstitution after alpha-beta-depleted transplantation in children. A library of TCRbeta sequences, prepared with unique molecular identifiers, was generated. TCRdb reanalysed the PCR reads using MiXCR and keeps one entry per CDR3 protein. The sample consists of about 980,000 distinct CDR3 sequences, about 29% of them appearing once. Source: PBMCs, mostly from graft donor cells, taken 360 days after TCRalphabeta/CD19-depleted stem cell transplant. These receptors were collected from a boy under three years old who had a stem cell transplant for SCID, so the T cells may come from the graft donor.

The V call is TRBV3-1, the J call TRBJ2-1; no definite D call. This CDR3 has 13 residues. The V end was cut by 0 bases, the J end by 6 bases, with 6 bases between. CDR1 and CDR2 from the germline V gene are LGHDT and YNNKEL (reference sequence). This CDR3 reads CASSQDFLNEQFF. Written as DNA, the CDR3 is TGTGCCAGCAGCCAAGACTTTCTCAATGAGCAGTTCTTC.

The V and J genes are TRBV7-9 and TRBJ2-3; no clear D gene. V gave up 5 bases and J gave up 6 bases, with 9 bases separating them. This CDR3 contains 12 residues. Germline assignment: CDR1 SEHNR and CDR2 FQNEAQ (reference sequence). The chain's CDR3 is CASSRTEDTQYF. The CDR3 DNA follows: TGTGCCAGCAGCAGAACTGAGGATACGCAGTATTTT. Based on the CDR3 plus reference TRBV7-9 and TRBJ2-3, the full variable domain is DTGVSQNPRHKITKRGQNVTFRCDPISEHNRLYWYRQTLGQGPEFLTYFQNEAQLEKSRLLSDRFSAERPKGSFSTLEIQRTEQGDSAMYLCASSRTEDTQYFGPGTRLTVL.

This clonotype was observed a handful of times. The rearrangement uses TRBV20-1 and TRBJ2-1, with 9 positions matching TRBD2. J was trimmed by 2 bases and V by 3 bases; bases with no gene match: 11. The germline V gene has CDR1 DFQATT and CDR2 SNEGSKA (reference sequence). The CDR3 consists of 17 residues. The chain's CDR3 is CSARLPYSGGTYNEQFF. As DNA, the CDR3 is TGCAGTGCTAGGCTTCCCTATAGCGGGGGAACCTACAATGAGCAGTTCTTC.

There are a few counts of this clonotype. The chain recombines TRBV7-8 with TRBJ2-1; D is unresolved. Trimming cost V 2 bases and J 8 bases, with 22 bases left between them. This CDR3 is built from 17 residues. Germline assignment: CDR1 SGHVS and CDR2 FQNEAQ. The CDR3 DNA sequence: TGTGCCAGCAGCTTACAAGGAAGGCCAGCGAAGATGGATGAGCAGTTCTTC. It encodes CASSLQGRPAKMDEQFF.

This chain joins TRBV20-1 and TRBJ1-5; possibly TRBD1 for D (6 bases). The germline CDR1 and CDR2 sequences are DFQATT and SNEGSKA (reference sequence). The CDR3 is 15 residues long. The V end lost 0 bases, the J end lost 6 bases, and 15 bases lay between the germline ends. This CDR3 reads CSARDSWGQGQPQHF. As DNA, the CDR3 is TGCAGTGCTAGAGATTCTTGGGGGCAAGGTCAGCCCCAGCATTTT.

The chain recombines TRBV28 with TRBJ2-5; D not certain. With 3 bases removed from V and 6 bases from J, the gap between germline ends came to 11 bases. The CDR3 runs 13 residues. CDR1 and CDR2 from the germline V gene are MDHEN and SYDVKM. Written as DNA, the CDR3 is TGTGCCAGCAGTTTGGGGAAAACGAAGACCCAGTACTTC. The encoded protein is CASSLGKTKTQYF.

This chain connects TRBV19 to TRBJ2-6, with unresolved D. Germline V gene data show CDR1 as LNHDA and CDR2 as SQIVND (reference sequence). V lost 1 base and J 2 bases, leaving 0 bases between the germline ends. The CDR3 length is 13 residues. CDR3 bases: TGTGCCAGTAGTATAGCTGGGGCCAACGTCCTGACTTTC. The encoded protein is CASSIAGANVLTF.

This chain uses TRBV5-1 with TRBJ2-1, with TRBD2 matching 13 bases. V lost 4 bases and J lost 8; bases outside the gene matches: 12. This CDR3 comprises 17 residues. The germline V gene encodes CDR1 SGHRS and CDR2 YFSETQ. CDR3 nucleotide sequence: TGCGCCAGCAGCATGGCGGCCGGGACTAGCGGGACCGATGAGCAGTTCTTC. Encoded protein: CASSMAAGTSGTDEQFF.